These 15 T cell receptor beta chains came from one sample sequenced in a study of blood T cell repertoires in COVID-19. Method: immunoSEQ multiplex PCR; TCRdb's copy keeps in-frame clones and lacks some. Of around 97,000 clones in the sample, roughly 87% were seen once. Source material: peripheral blood. The receptors here all came from a woman at least 80 years old in a cohort sampled during active COVID-19.

This CDR3 reads CASGEGNTGELFF. CDR3 in DNA: TGTGCCAGTGGGGAGGGGAACACCGGGGAGCTGTTTTTT. This rearrangement joins TRBV2 to TRBJ2-2; the match to TRBD2 covers 7 bases. With 9 bases clipped from V and 1 base from J, the junction kept 2 bases outside the gene matches. CDR1 and CDR2 from the germline V gene are SNHLY and FYNNEI. This CDR3 region has 13 residues. Full variable domain (rest looked up from reference TRBV2 and TRBJ2-2): EPEVTQTPSHQVTQMGQEVILRCVPISNHLYFYWYRQILGQKVEFLVSFYNNEISEKSEIFDDQFSVERPDGSNFTLKIRSTKLEDSAMYFCASGEGNTGELFFGEGSRLTVL.

The chain recombines TRBV27 with TRBJ2-1; 9 bases agree with TRBD1. CDR3 length equals 13 residues. V shed 5 bases, J shed 13 bases, and the junction held 9 bases outside the gene matches. CDR1 and CDR2 from the germline V gene are MNHEY and SMNVEV (reference sequence). The CDR3 nucleotides are TGTGCCAGCAGTCCCGGACAGGGGACATTCCAGTTCTTC. Translation gives CASSPGQGTFQFF.

V is TRBV20-1 and J is TRBJ1-4; 8 nucleotides line up with TRBD1. This CDR3 comprises 16 residues. Germline lookup yields CDR1 DFQATT and CDR2 SNEGSKA (reference sequence). V lost 3 bases and J lost 0; bases outside the gene matches: 6. CDR3 residues: CSASQQGAPTNEKLFF. CDR3 in DNA: TGCAGTGCTAGTCAGCAGGGGGCCCCAACTAATGAAAAACTGTTTTTT.

The chain recombines TRBV7-2 with TRBJ2-2; 9 bases fit TRBD2. Trimming took 0 bases from V and 4 from J; bases not matched to a gene: 12. Germline V lookup: CDR1 SGHTA, CDR2 FQGNSA. The CDR3 contains 19 residues. CDR3 sequence: CASSLARRLAGQSTGELFF. The CDR3 DNA sequence: TGTGCCAGCAGCTTAGCAAGGAGGCTAGCGGGACAATCCACCGGGGAGCTGTTTTTT.

The chain joins TRBV30 to TRBJ2-3; 12 bases align to TRBD2. Germline assignment: CDR1 GTSNPN and CDR2 SVGIG (reference sequence). V lost 3 bases to trimming and J lost 0 bases; unmatched junction nucleotides: 4. CDR3 length: 16 residues. The DNA of the CDR3 is TGTGCCTGGAGACTAGCGGGGGGCCATAGCACAGATACGCAGTATTTT. Amino acids: CAWRLAGGHSTDTQYF. Full variable domain (outside the CDR3, taken from reference TRBV30 and TRBJ2-3): SQTIHQWPATLVQPVGSPLSLECTVEGTSNPNLYWYRQAAGRGLQLLFYSVGIGQISSEVPQNLSASRPQDRQFILSSKKLLLSDSGFYLCAWRLAGGHSTDTQYFGPGTRLTVL.

This clone was recorded a few times. This chain joins TRBV10-1 and TRBJ2-5, with 7 bases lining up with TRBD1. The germline CDR1 and CDR2 sequences are WNHNN and SYGVQD (reference sequence). The CDR3 is made up of 16 amino acids. V shed 11 bases, J shed 2 bases, and the junction held 17 bases outside the gene matches. As DNA, the CDR3 is TGCGCCTCAAACCCTGCCGGGACAGCAGTTCAAGAGACCCAGTACTTC. This translates into CASNPAGTAVQETQYF.

The rearrangement links TRBV27 to TRBJ2-7; D possibly corresponds to TRBD2 (5 bases). The CDR3 consists of 15 residues. V was clipped by 6 bases and J by 4 bases, with 19 bases between them. Germline V lookup: CDR1 MNHEY, CDR2 SMNVEV (reference sequence). This CDR3 is CASSPPLRTFYEQYF. The DNA for the CDR3 is TGTGCCAGCAGCCCGCCGTTGAGGACTTTTTACGAGCAGTACTTC.

The chain is built from TRBV6-7 and TRBJ1-4; 7 bases are a match to TRBD1. TRBV6-7 is an ORF for which the function is uncertain. This CDR3 region has 16 residues. V lost 5 bases, J lost 0 bases, and 6 bases stayed unmatched. CDR3 residues: CASSIGTDTTNEKLFF. The CDR3 DNA sequence: TGTGCCAGCAGTATCGGGACAGACACAACTAATGAAAAACTGTTTTTT.

This clone was recorded once. The gene calls are TRBV5-1 and TRBJ2-2; D is unclear. The germline V gene encodes CDR1 SGHRS and CDR2 YFSETQ. The CDR3 is 13 residues long. The V gene lost 3 bases and the J gene lost 6 bases, with 9 bases spanning the gap. The DNA of the CDR3 is TGCGCCAGCAGCTCCCCTTTCCCCGGGGAGCTGTTTTTT. Translation gives CASSSPFPGELFF. Drawing the rest from reference TRBV5-1 and TRBJ2-2, the complete variable domain is KAGVTQTPRYLIKTRGQQVTLSCSPISGHRSVSWYQQTPGQGLQFLFEYFSETQRNKGNFPGRFSGRQFSNSRSEMNVSTLELGDSALYLCASSSPFPGELFFGEGSRLTVL.

The chain recombines TRBV28 with TRBJ2-7; TRBD1 matches 8 bases. The CDR3 sequence is 15 residues long. J gave up 4 bases and V 5 bases, and 10 bases lay outside the gene matches. Germline values: CDR1 MDHEN, CDR2 SYDVKM. Written as DNA, the CDR3 is TGTGCCAGCAGTAGTGGAACAGGGGGGTTTTACGAGCAGTACTTC. Translating gives CASSSGTGGFYEQYF.

This clone was seen a single time. The genes are TRBV5-1 and TRBJ1-6, with 9 bases fitting TRBD1. CDR3 length: 21 residues. V dropped 3 bases and J dropped 0; count of bases not matched to a gene: 16. Germline lookup yields CDR1 SGHRS and CDR2 YFSETQ. The CDR3 sequence: CASSSTTGTGTVSSYNSPLHF. The DNA of the CDR3 is TGCGCCAGCAGCTCAACAACCGGGACAGGGACCGTCAGCTCCTATAATTCACCCCTCCACTTT.

V is TRBV9 and J is TRBJ1-4, with a possible D match to TRBD1 (5 bases). This CDR3 is 17 amino acids long. Trimming cost V 6 bases and J 2 bases, with 20 bases left between them. Germline values: CDR1 SGDLS, CDR2 YYNGEE. The CDR3 region has the DNA TGTGCCAGCATATCAGGGTTTTCCCAATTGACTAATGAAAAACTGTTTTTT. As protein: CASISGFSQLTNEKLFF.

The V gene is TRBV9, the J gene TRBJ1-2, with D tentatively TRBD1 (5 bases). Germline assignment: CDR1 SGDLS and CDR2 YYNGEE. V gave up 4 bases and J gave up 4 bases, with 14 bases separating them. The CDR3 totals 14 residues. CDR3 loop: CASSSQGVGYGYTF. The CDR3 bases are TGTGCCAGCAGCTCCCAAGGGGTGGGCTATGGCTACACCTTC.

This chain uses TRBV2 with TRBJ2-1, with D uncertain. Germline CDR1 SNHLY, CDR2 FYNNEI. V was pared by 6 bases and J by 5 bases, with 14 bases between. The CDR3 contains 14 residues. CDR3 amino acids: CASRSYLGHNEQFF. In DNA, the CDR3 is TGTGCCAGCAGGAGTTACTTGGGCCACAATGAGCAGTTCTTC.

The chain couples TRBV27 to TRBJ2-7; D might be TRBD2 (6 bases). V was shortened by 2 bases and J by 4 bases, with 21 bases between the two germline ends. Germline V gene sequence: CDR1 MNHEY, CDR2 SMNVEV (reference sequence). This CDR3 has 17 amino acids. The CDR3 region has the DNA TGTGCCAGCAGTTTAAGGCCTAGCGCCAGACGCACATACGAGCAGTACTTC. It encodes CASSLRPSARRTYEQYF.